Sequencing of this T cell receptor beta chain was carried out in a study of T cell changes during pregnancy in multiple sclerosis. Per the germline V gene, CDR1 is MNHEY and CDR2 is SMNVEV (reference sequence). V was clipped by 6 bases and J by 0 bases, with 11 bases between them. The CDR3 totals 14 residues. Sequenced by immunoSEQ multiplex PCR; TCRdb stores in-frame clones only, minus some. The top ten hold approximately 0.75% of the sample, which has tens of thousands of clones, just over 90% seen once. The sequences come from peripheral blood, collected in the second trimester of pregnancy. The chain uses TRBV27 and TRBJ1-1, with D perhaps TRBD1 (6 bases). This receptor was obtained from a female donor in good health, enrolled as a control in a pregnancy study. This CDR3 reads CASRLGQMNTEAFF. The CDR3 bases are TGTGCCAGCAGGCTCGGACAGATGAACACTGAAGCTTTCTTT.